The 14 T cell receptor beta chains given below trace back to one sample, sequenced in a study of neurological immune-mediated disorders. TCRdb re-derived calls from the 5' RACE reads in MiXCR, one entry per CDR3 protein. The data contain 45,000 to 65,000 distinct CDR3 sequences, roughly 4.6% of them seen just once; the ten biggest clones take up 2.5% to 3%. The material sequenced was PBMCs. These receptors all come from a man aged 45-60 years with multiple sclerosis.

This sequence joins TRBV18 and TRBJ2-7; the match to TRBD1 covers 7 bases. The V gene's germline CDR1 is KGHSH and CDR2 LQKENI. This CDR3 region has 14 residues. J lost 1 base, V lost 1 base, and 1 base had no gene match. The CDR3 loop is CASSPRGQSYEQYF. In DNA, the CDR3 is TGTGCCAGCTCACCACGGGGACAGTCCTACGAGCAGTACTTC. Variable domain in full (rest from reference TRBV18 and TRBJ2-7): NAGVMQNPRHLVRRRGQEARLRCSPMKGHSHVYWYRQLPEEGLKFMVYLQKENIIDESGMPKERFSAEFPKEGPSILRIQQVVRGDSAAYFCASSPRGQSYEQYFGPGTRLTVT.

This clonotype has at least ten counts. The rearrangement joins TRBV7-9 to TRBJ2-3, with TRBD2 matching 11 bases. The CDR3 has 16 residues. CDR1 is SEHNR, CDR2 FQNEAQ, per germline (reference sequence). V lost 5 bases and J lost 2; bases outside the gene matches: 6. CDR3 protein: CASSPRLAGNTDTQYF. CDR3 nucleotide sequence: TGTGCCAGCAGCCCACGACTAGCGGGGAACACAGATACGCAGTATTTT.

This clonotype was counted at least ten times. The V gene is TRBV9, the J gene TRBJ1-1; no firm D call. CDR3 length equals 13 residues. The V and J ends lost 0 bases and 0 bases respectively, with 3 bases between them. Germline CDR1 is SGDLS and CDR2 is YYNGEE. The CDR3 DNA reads TGTGCCAGCAGCGTAGCCCTGAACACTGAAGCTTTCTTT. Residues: CASSVALNTEAFF.

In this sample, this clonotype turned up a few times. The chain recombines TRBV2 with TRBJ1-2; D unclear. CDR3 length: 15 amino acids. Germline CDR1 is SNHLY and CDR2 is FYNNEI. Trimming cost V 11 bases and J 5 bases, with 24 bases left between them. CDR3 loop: CAAIVEPEKGYGYTF. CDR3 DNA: TGTGCCGCGATCGTGGAACCTGAGAAAGGTTATGGCTACACCTTC.

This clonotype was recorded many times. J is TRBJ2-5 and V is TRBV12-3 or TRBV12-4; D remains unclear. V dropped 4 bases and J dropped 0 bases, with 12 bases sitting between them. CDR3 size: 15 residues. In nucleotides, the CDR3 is TGTGCCAGCAGTTCCCCATGGGTGGACCAAGAGACCCAGTACTTC. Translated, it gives CASSSPWVDQETQYF.

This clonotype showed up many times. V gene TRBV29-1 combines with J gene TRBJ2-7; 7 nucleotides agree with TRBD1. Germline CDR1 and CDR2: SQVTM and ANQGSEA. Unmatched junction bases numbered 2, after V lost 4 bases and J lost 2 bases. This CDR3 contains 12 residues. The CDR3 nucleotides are TGCAGCGTTGCGGGGACAGCCTACGAGCAGTACTTC. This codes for CSVAGTAYEQYF.

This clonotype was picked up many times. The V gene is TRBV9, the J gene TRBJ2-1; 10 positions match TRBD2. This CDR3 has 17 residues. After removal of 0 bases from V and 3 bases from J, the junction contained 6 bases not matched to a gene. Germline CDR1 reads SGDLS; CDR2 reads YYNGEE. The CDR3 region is CASSVGLLAGIYNEQFF. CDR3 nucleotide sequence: TGTGCCAGCAGCGTAGGACTACTAGCGGGGATCTACAATGAGCAGTTCTTC.

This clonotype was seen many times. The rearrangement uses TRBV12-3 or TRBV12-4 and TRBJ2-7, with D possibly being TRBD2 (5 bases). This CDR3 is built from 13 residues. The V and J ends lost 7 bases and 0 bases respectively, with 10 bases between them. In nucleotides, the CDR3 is TGTGCCAGCAAACTGGGAGCCTCCTACGAGCAGTACTTC. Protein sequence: CASKLGASYEQYF.

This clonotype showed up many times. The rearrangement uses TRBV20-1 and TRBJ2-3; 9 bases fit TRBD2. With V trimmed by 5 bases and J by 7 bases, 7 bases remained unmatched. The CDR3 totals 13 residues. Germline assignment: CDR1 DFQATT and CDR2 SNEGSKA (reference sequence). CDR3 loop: CSAFAGGPHTQYF. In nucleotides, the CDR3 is TGCAGTGCTTTTGCGGGGGGGCCGCATACGCAGTATTTT.

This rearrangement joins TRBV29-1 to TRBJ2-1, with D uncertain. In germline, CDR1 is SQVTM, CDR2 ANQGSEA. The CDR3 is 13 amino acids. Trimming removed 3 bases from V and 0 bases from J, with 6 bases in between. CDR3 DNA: TGCAGCGTTGAGGTGAGCTCCTACAATGAGCAGTTCTTC. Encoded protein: CSVEVSSYNEQFF.

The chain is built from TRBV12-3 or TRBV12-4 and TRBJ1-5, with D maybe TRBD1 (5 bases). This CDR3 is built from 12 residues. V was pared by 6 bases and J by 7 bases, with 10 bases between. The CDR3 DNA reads TGTGCCAGCAGGCCCCGGGGGCAGCCCCAGCATTTT. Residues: CASRPRGQPQHF.

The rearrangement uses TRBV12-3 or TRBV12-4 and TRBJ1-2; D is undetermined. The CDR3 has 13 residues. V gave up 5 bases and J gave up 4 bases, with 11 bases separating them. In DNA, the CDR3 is TGTGCCAGCAGTCCCGGACCGAGCTATGGCTACACCTTC. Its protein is CASSPGPSYGYTF.

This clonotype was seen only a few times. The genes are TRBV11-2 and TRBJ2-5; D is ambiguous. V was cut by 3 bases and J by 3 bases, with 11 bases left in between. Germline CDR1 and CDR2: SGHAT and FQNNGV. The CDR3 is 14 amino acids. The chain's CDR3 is CASSFSRGKETQYF. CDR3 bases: TGTGCCAGCAGCTTCTCTAGAGGAAAAGAGACCCAGTACTTC.

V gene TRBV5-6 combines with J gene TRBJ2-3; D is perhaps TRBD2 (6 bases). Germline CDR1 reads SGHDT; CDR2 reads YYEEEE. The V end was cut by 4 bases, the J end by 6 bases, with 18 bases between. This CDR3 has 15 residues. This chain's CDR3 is CASSPILAVRDTQYF. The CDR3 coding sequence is TGTGCCAGCAGCCCTATTTTAGCGGTTCGGGATACGCAGTATTTT.